This T cell receptor beta chain was identified during a study of shared clonotypes between healthy human individuals (dated by TCRdb to about 2020). A note on the overall study: A couple of women and a few men aged 18 to 49 years were included in the cohort. The study deeply sequenced blood TCR repertoires of 5 or 6 healthy adults to estimate repertoire size and the extent of clonotype sharing between individuals. To increase sequencing depth and limit assay-specific biases, different laboratories used diverse techniques to prepare libraries and sequence TCR repertoires. Each donor's leukapheresis produced roughly between roughly 0.9 and 9 billion PBMCs.

Using the deep immunoSEQ assay, multiplex PCR amplified TCR CDR3 regions from genomic DNA. Extracted genomic DNA from each cell subset was distributed evenly across all wells of several immunoSEQ 96-well plates, and each plate was treated as a replicate. Each replicate PCR for unsorted PBMC received around 330 ng genomic DNA, equal to approximately 29,000 T cell genomes. Genomic DNA from unsorted PBMC was sequenced over ten immunoSEQ deep assay plates. Purified libraries were measured with a Qubit 3.0 fluorometer, size-checked on a Bioanalyzer 2100, and measured again with the KAPA Library Quantification kit. Every immunoSEQ 96-well plate was sequenced on a separate single-read 150-cycle Illumina NextSeq 550 flow cell. The original pipeline was this. Because only junctional sequences without quality scores were contained in the immunoSEQ output, filtering matching that applied to full-length reads could not be performed. To assign V/J genes and CDR3, sequences were annotated against IMGT germline references using PyIR, a Python wrapper for IgBLAST v1.9. Reads with weak V/J assignments (E-value above 1e-6), missing CDR3, stop codons, out-of-frame junctions, or ambiguous translated residues were removed. V3J clonotypes were defined by identical inferred V gene, J gene, and CDR3 amino acid sequence. Percentage overlap between repertoires was calculated by dividing the number of shared unique clonotypes by the size of the smaller repertoire. RTK rarefaction, the Chao1 estimator, and Recon v2.1 estimates of unobserved clonotypes were used to assess repertoire richness. TCRdb provides this immuneACCESS table in a form limited to in-frame rearrangements. Some clones are lacking; in checked studies, under half of them reflect an unresolved V gene, and why the rest are absent is not known. For V, J and clone size, that table is used; D and trimming come from the DNA. The sample records around 510,000 clones, just over 75% of which are singletons. Jointly, the top ten make up approximately 12% of the sample.

Taken from the germline V gene, the CDR1 and CDR2 loops are SGHAT and FQNNGV. Between the V and J ends, shortened by 5 bases and 4 bases respectively, the junction contains 22 bases. There are 17 amino acids in the CDR3, from cysteine to phenylalanine inclusive. The entry retains the CDR3 DNA only, 51 bases that are in frame from base 1. What the work shows at the level of the full study, not this receptor alone: Based on pairwise subsampling, the degree of clonotype sharing among donors was expected to be affected by sequencing depth. Sampling was restricted to blood, and TCR repertoires in tissues likely differ from the TCR repertoires found in blood. The genetic and exposure-history diversity represented was limited by the small number of donors.

Donors were healthy HIV-negative adults with no recently reported acute infections or vaccinations. Only Caucasian adults living in Nashville, Tennessee, USA were represented among the donors. For unsorted samples, some 87 million PBMCs were counted, and genomic DNA was extracted using the QIAamp DNA Blood Mini kit. Blood was collected by leukapheresis, and PBMCs were isolated by Ficoll-Histopaque density gradient centrifugation and then cryopreserved in liquid nitrogen vapor phase. Concerning this clone: No antigen is known for it. Base qualities are not provided; no much larger clone lies one nucleotide away.

This receptor was identified in a woman aged 35 to 49 in good health. Some clones in this sample may be carry-over from other donors' samples. Material: PBMCs. In this chain, TRBV11-2 is recombined with TRBJ2-3; a tentative D match to TRBD2 spans 7 bases. CDR3 sequence: CASSPGGRGRIADTQYF. The nucleotide sequence is given as TGTGCCAGCAGCCCCGGGGGGCGCGGGAGAATTGCAGATACGCAGTATTTT. The CDR3 plus the reference TRBV11-2 and TRBJ2-3 genes for the other parts give the full variable domain: EAGVAQSPRYKIIEKRQSVAFWCNPISGHATLYWYQQILGQGPKLLIQFQNNGVVDDSQLPKDRFSAERLKGVDSTLKIQPAKLEDSAVYLCASSPGGRGRIADTQYFGPGTRLTVL.